The clone carrying this T cell receptor (beta chain) has ten or more counts. Each TRB amplification used roughly 250-550 ng of genomic DNA from blood. The CDR3 covers 17 residues. Germline loops: CDR1 PRHDT, CDR2 FYEKMQ (reference sequence). V shed 3 bases and J 2 bases; nucleotides not matched to a gene: 11. The data were obtained in a study of T and B cells in COVID-19 patients. Background on the study: COVID-19 patients gave peripheral blood either during active infection or after recovery. Critical illness requiring mechanical ventilation or extracorporeal membrane oxygenation affected about 65% of the 20 active-infection patients.

BIOMED2 TRB-A/B primer pools were used in multiplex TRB PCR. TCRdb redid the calling of the multiplex PCR reads with MiXCR, one entry per CDR3 protein. The sample has about 21,000 distinct CDR3 sequences, around 30% seen once. This chain uses TRBV13 with TRBJ2-3, with 7 nucleotides matching TRBD1. This clonotype originated in a human donor who had recovered from COVID-19. Sequenced sample: blood. Here the CDR3 DNA reads TGTGCCAGCAGCTTTACCCTTGGGACAGTTGACACAGATACGCAGTATTTT. This sequence encodes CASSFTLGTVDTDTQYF.